The 17 T cell receptor beta chains presented below share a single source sample, sequenced in a study of CD8+ T cells in alopecia areata. Sequencing relied on a cDNA template that was reverse transcribed from extracted RNA. Sequenced by immunoSEQ multiplex PCR; TCRdb stores in-frame clones only, minus some. Recorded here are 200,000 to 300,000 clones, none singletons. The study sorted pooled cutaneous lymph node cells by CD4, CD8alpha, NKG2D, NKG2ACE and other markers. Sequences were obtained from CD4+ T cells sorted from a lymph node. The receptors were gathered from a C3H/HeJ mouse with alopecia areata. The strain's MHC haplotype is H2-k.

This clone was recorded a few times. Mouse germline and gene names are used. The read terminates 4 residues ahead of where the CDR3 ends, so the germline J gene completes it. The V and J genes are TRBV31 and TRBJ2-7; the match to TRBD2 covers 7 bases. CDR3 length: 13 amino acids. Germline V gives CDR1 GKSSPN, CDR2 SITVG. The V segment lost 1 base and the J segment 3 bases; nucleotides outside the gene matches: 3. The covered CDR3 bases are TGTGCCTGGAGTCCGACTGGGAGCTAT. Its protein is CAWSPTGSY. The whole CDR3 protein reads CAWSPTGSYEQYF.

This clone was seen only a few times. Germline and genes here are mouse. The observed sequence ends 4 residues before the CDR3 terminus, with the missing tail filled in from the germline J gene. This chain uses TRBV19 with TRBJ2-1; D may be TRBD1 (5 bases). The V and J ends lost 2 bases and 0 bases respectively, with 9 bases between them. Germline V gives CDR1 FNHDT, CDR2 SITEND (reference sequence). There are 15 residues in the CDR3. The CDR3 bases that were read are TGTGCCAGCAGTATTTGGACAAATAACTATGCT. Translating gives CASSIWTNNYA. The full CDR3 protein is CASSIWTNNYAEQFF.

In this sample, this clone turned up a few times. Germline and genes: mouse. The observed sequence ends 4 residues before the CDR3 terminus, with the missing tail filled in from the germline J gene. J is TRBJ2-1 and V is TRBV19, with TRBD2 matching over 10 bases. Germline lookup yields CDR1 FNHDT and CDR2 SITEND (reference sequence). V lost 4 bases and J lost 1; bases outside the gene matches: 11. The CDR3 covers 18 residues. The CDR3 bases that were read are TGTGCCAGCAGTCCCCTACCGGGACTGGGGAAGAACTATGCT. Its protein is CASSPLPGLGKNYA. The whole CDR3 sequence is CASSPLPGLGKNYAEQFF.

In regard to this clone: These gene names are mouse names. Read data end 4 residues before the CDR3 end; the end is taken from the germline J gene. The chain uses TRBV5 and TRBJ2-1, with 9 bases that match TRBD2. With V trimmed by 4 bases and J by 1 base, 5 bases remained unmatched. The CDR3 consists of 16 residues. From germline, CDR1 is LGHNA and CDR2 YNLKQL (reference sequence). CDR3 bases read: TGTGCCAGCAGCCCGAAAGACTGGGGGAACTATGCT. Protein sequence: CASSPKDWGNYA. From start to end, the CDR3 is CASSPKDWGNYAEQFF.

A note on this clone: The genes are named according to mouse. The DNA ends 4 residues before the CDR3 does, and the rest of the CDR3 is filled in from the germline J gene. Other DNA sequences in this specimen translate into the identical CDR3. This chain connects TRBV1 to TRBJ2-5; D unresolved. Germline-derived CDR1 and CDR2 are NSQYPW and LRSPGD (reference sequence). The CDR3 has 12 residues. The CDR3 loop is CTCSAREDTQYF. Partial CDR3 DNA: TGCACCTGCAGTGCAAGGGAAGAC.

This clone has only a few counts. These gene names are mouse names. The chain's CDR3 is CAWRTGPETLYF. The part of the CDR3 DNA that was read is TGTGCCTGGAGGACAGGGCCAGAA. V is TRBV31 and J is TRBJ2-3; 7 bases map to TRBD1. The CDR3 is cut off 4 residues early in the read; its end comes from the germline J gene. From germline, CDR1 is GKSSPN and CDR2 SITVG. Trimming took 3 bases from V and 4 from J; bases not matched to a gene: 1. The CDR3 runs 12 residues. The full variable domain, in which reference TRBV31 and TRBJ2-3 provide the parts outside the CDR3, is AQTIHQWPVAEIKAVGSPLSLGCTIKGKSSPNLYWYWQATGGTLQQLFYSITVGQVESVVQLNLSASRPKDDQFILSTEKLLLSHSGFYLCAWRTGPETLYFGSGTRLTVL.

Concerning this clone: Genes and germline are mouse. Read sequence stops 4 residues before the CDR3 end, and the germline J gene provides the missing end. The same CDR3 arises from other DNA sequences in this sample as well. The chain has TRBV31 and TRBJ2-1; 7 bases line up with TRBD1. With 5 bases clipped from V and 3 bases from J, the junction kept 1 base outside the gene matches. CDR1 GKSSPN and CDR2 SITVG come from the germline V gene. This CDR3 spans 12 amino acids. The part of the CDR3 DNA that was read is TGTGCCTGGGGGGACAGCTATGCT. Amino acid sequence: CAWGDSYA. The whole CDR3 reads CAWGDSYAEQFF.

This clone occurred a few times. Gene names and germline refer to mouse. The read stops 4 residues short of the end of the CDR3; the missing end is completed from the germline J gene. This rearrangement joins TRBV19 to TRBJ2-3; D not certain. V was clipped by 6 bases and J by 0 bases, with 11 bases between them. Germline CDR1 FNHDT, CDR2 SITEND (reference sequence). The CDR3 covers 14 residues. CDR3 region: CASTNLASAETLYF. CDR3 DNA (partial): TGTGCCAGCACAAACTTAGCTAGTGCAGAA. Variable domain in full (rest from reference TRBV19 and TRBJ2-3): GGIITQTPKFLIGQEGQKLTLKCQQNFNHDTMYWYRQDSGKGLRLIYYSITENDLQKGDLSEGYDASREKKSSFSLTVTSAQKNEMAVFLCASTNLASAETLYFGSGTRLTVL.

A few counts support this clone. The gene names here belong to mouse. Sequencing ends 4 residues short of the CDR3 end; the germline J gene provides the rest. Different DNA sequences within this sample yield the same CDR3. This chain links TRBV5 with TRBJ2-5; D gene uncertain. This CDR3 contains 13 residues. Per germline, CDR1 LGHNA and CDR2 YNLKQL (reference sequence). CDR3 sequence reads: CASSQSGKDTQYF. The CDR3 DNA, read in part, is TGTGCCAGCAGCCAATCAGGAAAAGAC.

Points on this clone: Mouse gene names and germline throughout. The read ends 4 residues shy of where the CDR3 ends; the end is completed using the germline J gene. The rearrangement uses TRBV1 and TRBJ1-2; a possible D gene is TRBD1 (6 bases). Per germline, CDR1 NSQYPW and CDR2 LRSPGD (reference sequence). V was pared by 1 base and J by 3 bases, with 15 bases between. This CDR3 has 16 residues. CDR3 DNA, as far as it was read: TGCACCTGCAGTGCAGTGGGCGGGGGGCGCGACTCC. Translating gives CTCSAVGGGRDS. The full CDR3 protein is CTCSAVGGGRDSDYTF.

This clone has just a few counts. Genes and germline are mouse. Read data end 4 residues before the CDR3 end; the end is taken from the germline J gene. Other nucleotide sequences from this sample produce the same CDR3. The gene calls are TRBV13-1 and TRBJ2-2, with 11 bases identical to TRBD1. The junction had 0 bases not matched to a gene; V was cut back by 3 bases and J by 2 bases. The CDR3 is 15 amino acids. Germline CDR1 is NSHNY and CDR2 is SYGAGN. CDR3 region: CASSGTGGNTGQLYF. The CDR3 bases that were read are TGTGCCAGCAGTGGGACAGGGGGCAACACCGGG.

This clone was counted many times. The listed genes are named as in mouse. The CDR3 is cut off 4 residues early in the read; its end comes from the germline J gene. At the DNA level, this CDR3 is encoded by other sequences in the same sample as well. The rearrangement links TRBV19 to TRBJ2-7; the D gene is possibly TRBD1 (5 bases). Deletions cut 4 bases from V and 3 bases from J, with 8 bases between. Germline CDR1 FNHDT, CDR2 SITEND (reference sequence). The length of the CDR3 is 12 residues. CDR3 in amino acids: CASSPDNYEQYF. Partial CDR3 DNA: TGTGCCAGCAGTCCGGACAACTAT.

A word on this clone: A much larger clone lies one base from this, so it may be a read error. The germline and genes are mouse ones. The read falls 4 residues short of the CDR3 end, and the missing part is taken from the germline J gene. The chain joins TRBV13-3 to TRBJ1-2; D remains unclear. V was pared by 2 bases and J by 0 bases, with 5 bases between. This CDR3 comprises 13 residues. Germline V gene sequence: CDR1 NNHDY, CDR2 SYVADS. The CDR3 DNA, read in part, is TGTGCCAGCAGTGAGTCAACAAACTCC. Translating it yields CASSESTNS. The complete CDR3 sequence is CASSESTNSDYTF.

As for this clone: Mouse gene names and germline throughout. The sequenced fragment ends 4 residues before the CDR3 boundary, so the rest is inferred from the germline J gene. The V call is TRBV1, the J call TRBJ1-1; D is unresolved. CDR1 is NSQYPW and CDR2 is LRSPGD in the germline V gene (reference sequence). The CDR3 length is 14 residues. CDR3 DNA (partial): TGCACCTGCAGTGCAGATCCCAGAAGAGCA. Amino acid sequence: CTCSADPRRA. The whole CDR3 sequence reads CTCSADPRRAEVFF.

This clone showed up just a few times. The germline and genes are mouse ones. The read stops 4 residues short of the end of the CDR3; the missing end is completed from the germline J gene. The chain links TRBV13-1 to TRBJ2-5, with 11 positions matching TRBD2. The germline gives CDR1 NSHNY, CDR2 SYGAGN. The CDR3 extends over 19 amino acids. V was pared by 0 bases and J by 0 bases, with 9 bases of the junction left unmatched. The covered CDR3 bases are TGTGCCAGCAGTGATGCCCCGGGACTGGGGGTTCTTAACCAAGAC. Translating gives CASSDAPGLGVLNQD. The CDR3, in full, reads CASSDAPGLGVLNQDTQYF.

Notes on this clone: The genes are named according to mouse. The CDR3 end falls 4 residues outside the read, so it is completed with the germline J gene. The chain joins TRBV19 to TRBJ2-1; 11 nucleotides align to TRBD2. The V gene's germline CDR1 is FNHDT and CDR2 SITEND (reference sequence). V lost 5 bases, J lost 5 bases, and 3 bases stayed unmatched. The CDR3 covers 14 residues. Incomplete CDR3 DNA: TGTGCCAGCAGAAACTGGGGGGGCAATGCT. Protein: CASRNWGGNA. The full CDR3 protein is CASRNWGGNAEQFF.

This clone was seen more than once but under ten times. The listed genes are named as in mouse. The read comes to an end 4 residues before the CDR3 does, leaving the germline J gene to fill in the end. This chain links TRBV1 with TRBJ2-1; 8 bases agree with TRBD2. CDR3 size: 16 residues. V gave up 0 bases and J gave up 3 bases; unmatched junction bases: 4. Germline lookup yields CDR1 NSQYPW and CDR2 LRSPGD (reference sequence). The sequenced part of the CDR3 DNA is TGCACCTGCAGTGCAGATCGGGGGGGGCTCTATGCT. It is translated as CTCSADRGGLYA. The CDR3 in full is CTCSADRGGLYAEQFF.